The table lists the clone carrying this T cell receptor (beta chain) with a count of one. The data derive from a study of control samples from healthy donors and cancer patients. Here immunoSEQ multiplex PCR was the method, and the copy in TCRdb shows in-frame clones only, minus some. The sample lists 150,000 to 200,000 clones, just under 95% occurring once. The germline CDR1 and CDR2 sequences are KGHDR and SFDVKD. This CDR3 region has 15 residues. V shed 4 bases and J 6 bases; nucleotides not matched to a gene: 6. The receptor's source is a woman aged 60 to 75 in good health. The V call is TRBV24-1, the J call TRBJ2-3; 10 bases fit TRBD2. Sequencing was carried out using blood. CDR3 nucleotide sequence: TGTGCCACCAGTGACACTAGCGGGGAAGCGGATACGCAGTATTTT. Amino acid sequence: CATSDTSGEADTQYF.